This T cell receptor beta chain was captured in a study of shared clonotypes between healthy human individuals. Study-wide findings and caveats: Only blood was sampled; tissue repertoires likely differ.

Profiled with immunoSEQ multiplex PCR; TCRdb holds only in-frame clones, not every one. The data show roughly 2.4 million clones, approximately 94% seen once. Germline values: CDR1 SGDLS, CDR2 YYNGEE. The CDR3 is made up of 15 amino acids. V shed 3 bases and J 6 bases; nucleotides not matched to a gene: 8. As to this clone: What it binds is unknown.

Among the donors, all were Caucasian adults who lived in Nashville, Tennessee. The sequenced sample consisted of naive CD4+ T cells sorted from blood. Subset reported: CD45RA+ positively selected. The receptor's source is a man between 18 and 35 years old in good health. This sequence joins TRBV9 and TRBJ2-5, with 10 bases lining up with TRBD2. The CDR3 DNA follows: TGTGCCAGCAGCGGTAACAGCGGGGGGGCAAAGACCCAGTACTTC. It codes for CASSGNSGGAKTQYF.